The 28 T cell receptor beta chains reported below all come from one sample, sequenced in a study of chemoradiotherapy in HPV16-positive cancers. Here immunoSEQ multiplex PCR was the method, and the copy in TCRdb shows in-frame clones only, minus some. The sample has more than 8,500 clones, about 89% seen once. The sequences come from blood, collected from a patient who underwent chemoradiotherapy. These receptors were taken from a human donor with HPV-associated anogenital cancer.

The rearrangement joins TRBV11-2 to TRBJ2-7; D is undetermined. The CDR3 contains 12 residues. Germline V gives CDR1 SGHAT, CDR2 FQNNGV. V dropped 1 base and J dropped 5 bases, with 6 bases sitting between them. As DNA, the CDR3 is TGTGCCAGCAGCTTAGGACTCCACGAGCAGTACTTC. Translating gives CASSLGLHEQYF.

The V gene is TRBV28, the J gene TRBJ1-1; TRBD1 might be the D (6 bases). Trimming cost V 4 bases and J 1 base, with 13 bases left between them. CDR3 length equals 15 residues. Germline V CDR1 and CDR2: MDHEN, SYDVKM. For the CDR3, the DNA is TGTGCCAGCAGTTCCCCGGGACACGCGAACACTGAAGCTTTCTTT. This codes for CASSSPGHANTEAFF.

In this sample, this clone turned up once. This sequence joins TRBV4-3 and TRBJ1-6; a possible D gene is TRBD1 (6 bases). CDR1 is LGHNA and CDR2 is YSLEER in the germline V gene. The CDR3 spans 15 residues. V was trimmed by 0 bases and J by 7 bases, leaving 10 bases between them. The CDR3 sequence is CASSQDRGRNSPLHF. CDR3 nucleotide sequence: TGCGCCAGCAGCCAAGACAGGGGACGAAATTCACCCCTCCACTTT.

The chain uses TRBV6-1 and TRBJ2-3; 7 bases map to TRBD1. This CDR3 is 15 amino acids long. The germline V gene has CDR1 MNHNS and CDR2 SASEGT. V shed 6 bases, J shed 4 bases, and the junction held 10 bases outside the gene matches. The CDR3 region is CASSVKGTEADTQYF. The CDR3 DNA reads as TGTGCCAGCAGCGTAAAGGGGACAGAGGCAGATACGCAGTATTTT.

This clone appeared a single time. Written as DNA, the CDR3 is TGTGCCAGCAGCTCAGGACAGATCAATGAAAAACTGTTTTTT. Its translation is CASSSGQINEKLFF. The chain joins TRBV9 to TRBJ1-4; tentative D call: TRBD1 (6 bases). V lost 4 bases and J lost 5, with 12 bases in between. Per the germline V gene, CDR1 is SGDLS and CDR2 is YYNGEE. The CDR3 is 14 amino acids.

V gene TRBV12-5 combines with J gene TRBJ1-1; D ambiguous. CDR1 LGHNT and CDR2 FRNRAP come from the germline V gene. The CDR3 is 12 residues long. V was pared by 4 bases and J by 8 bases, with 11 bases between. Written as DNA, the CDR3 is TGTGCTAGTGGTTCTGCGCCGGCGGAAGCTTTCTTT. It encodes CASGSAPAEAFF.

The genes are TRBV5-1 and TRBJ2-5, with a possible D match to TRBD2 (7 bases). The CDR3 extends over 15 amino acids. Germline values: CDR1 SGHRS, CDR2 YFSETQ. The V end was cut by 0 bases, the J end by 5 bases, with 14 bases between. The CDR3 sequence is CASSLEGGAGETQYF. The DNA of the CDR3 is TGCGCCAGCAGCTTGGAGGGGGGGGCCGGTGAGACCCAGTACTTC.

The V call is TRBV5-1, the J call TRBJ1-1; the D is unclear. V lost 4 bases and J lost 6, with 13 bases in between. CDR3 size: 13 residues. The germline gives CDR1 SGHRS, CDR2 YFSETQ. In DNA, the CDR3 is TGCGCCAGCAGCCCTCACGTGGGGTCTGAAGCTTTCTTT. Encoded protein: CASSPHVGSEAFF.

The chain has TRBV10-3 and TRBJ1-3; D may be TRBD1 (5 bases). The CDR3 length is 15 residues. The germline V and J ends were trimmed by 10 bases and 0 bases, with 16 bases remaining between them. CDR1 is ENHRY, CDR2 SYGVKD, per germline. CDR3 sequence reads: CATLGLKTSGNTIYF. The CDR3, as DNA: TGTGCCACCTTGGGGCTGAAGACCTCTGGAAACACCATATATTTT.

This clone occurred a few times. This chain links TRBV5-4 with TRBJ2-7; 8 bases are shared with TRBD1. After removal of 6 bases from V and 3 bases from J, the junction contained 14 bases not matched to a gene. CDR1 and CDR2 (germline): SGHNT, YYREEE (reference sequence). This CDR3 comprises 16 residues. Here the CDR3 reads CASTYLDRAVGYEQYV. CDR3 in DNA: TGTGCCAGCACCTACTTGGACAGGGCGGTCGGCTACGAGCAGTACGTC.

CDR3 coding DNA: TGTGCCAGCAGCTTGGAAGGGAGCTACGAGCAGTACGTC. Translating gives CASSLEGSYEQYV. The gene calls are TRBV5-5 and TRBJ2-7, with a tentative D call TRBD2 (5 bases). Germline CDR1 reads SGHKS; CDR2 reads YYEKEE (reference sequence). V was trimmed by 0 bases and J by 3 bases, leaving 7 bases between them. The CDR3 is made up of 13 amino acids.

V and J are TRBV19 and TRBJ1-2; TRBD1 might be the D (5 bases). In germline, CDR1 is LNHDA, CDR2 SQIVND (reference sequence). The CDR3 is made up of 13 amino acids. The germline V and J ends were trimmed by 0 bases and 5 bases, with 7 bases remaining between them. The CDR3 DNA follows: TGTGCCAGTAGTATAGAGGGGGTTTATGGCTACACCTTC. This translates into CASSIEGVYGYTF.

The chain has TRBV29-1 and TRBJ1-2; D uncertain. Trimming left V 3 bases short and J 7 bases short, with 3 bases between. CDR3 size: 9 residues. Germline lookup yields CDR1 SQVTM and CDR2 ANQGSEA. DNA of the CDR3: TGCAGCGTTGATTCTGGCTACACCTTC. Translated, it gives CSVDSGYTF. Based on the CDR3 plus reference TRBV29-1 and TRBJ1-2, the full variable domain is SAVISQKPSRDICQRGTSLTIQCQVDSQVTMMFWYRQQPGQSLTLIATANQGSEATYESGFVIDKFPISRPNLTFSTLTVSNMSPEDSSIYLCSVDSGYTFGSGTRLTVV.

V is TRBV5-1 and J is TRBJ2-3, with a possible D match to TRBD2 (5 bases). The germline V and J ends were trimmed by 0 bases and 7 bases, with 15 bases remaining between them. This CDR3 is 15 amino acids long. Germline CDR1 is SGHRS and CDR2 is YFSETQ. Here the CDR3 DNA reads TGCGCCAGCAGCTTGGAAACGGGAAACCATCATACGCAGTATTTT. Translating it yields CASSLETGNHHTQYF.

The chain uses TRBV4-1 and TRBJ1-2; 7 nucleotides agree with TRBD1. With 0 bases clipped from V and 3 bases from J, the junction kept 7 bases outside the gene matches. The CDR3 is 16 residues long. The germline gives CDR1 MGHRA, CDR2 YSYEKL. The CDR3 nucleotides are TGCGCCAGCAGCCAAGATCCGGCAGGGGGTCACTATGGCTACACCTTC. It is translated as CASSQDPAGGHYGYTF.

V gene TRBV9 combines with J gene TRBJ2-1; 8 nucleotides match TRBD2. This CDR3 has 15 residues. Trimming removed 0 bases from V and 7 bases from J; junction bases left unmatched: 6. CDR1 is SGDLS, CDR2 YYNGEE, per germline. Written as DNA, the CDR3 is TGTGCCAGCAGCGTAGCGGGGGGGTCGAGGAATGAGCAGTTCTTC. This encodes CASSVAGGSRNEQFF.

A single count supports this clone. The genes are TRBV6-1 and TRBJ1-5; D gene unclear. Trimming cost V 4 bases and J 5 bases, with 15 bases left between them. The CDR3 has 15 amino acids. Germline V CDR1 and CDR2: MNHNS, SASEGT. CDR3 amino acids: CASSVFGDQYQPQHF. CDR3 coding DNA: TGTGCCAGCAGTGTTTTCGGGGATCAATATCAGCCCCAGCATTTT.

The chain carries TRBV2 and TRBJ2-5; D is undetermined. Germline V lookup: CDR1 SNHLY, CDR2 FYNNEI. V dropped 7 bases and J dropped 2 bases, with 5 bases sitting between them. CDR3 length equals 11 residues. The CDR3 is CASKMQETQYF. In DNA, the CDR3 is TGTGCCAGCAAGATGCAAGAGACCCAGTACTTC.

This clone has only one observation. This chain joins TRBV30 and TRBJ2-3, with no clear D. Trimming pared 1 base from V and 1 base from J, leaving 9 bases between. Germline CDR1 is GTSNPN and CDR2 is SVGIG (reference sequence). This CDR3 region has 14 residues. As DNA, the CDR3 is TGTGCCTGGAGTGCTGGGCCCGGCACAGATACGCAGTATTTT. Protein sequence: CAWSAGPGTDTQYF.

The chain combines TRBV4-3 with TRBJ2-1; maybe TRBD1 (8 bases). V gave up 4 bases and J gave up 1 base, with 20 bases separating them. In germline, CDR1 is LGHNA, CDR2 YSLEER. The CDR3 totals 18 residues. This CDR3 is CASSRTGGGVSSYNEQFF. For the CDR3, the DNA is TGCGCCAGCAGCCGTACAGGGGGGGGTGTTTCGTCCTACAATGAGCAGTTCTTC.

The CDR3 DNA sequence: TGTGCCAGCAGCGTAGGACACTCTGGAAACACCATATATTTT. Amino acid sequence: CASSVGHSGNTIYF. V and J are TRBV9 and TRBJ1-3, with no clear D. V lost 0 bases and J 0 bases, leaving 4 bases between the germline ends. CDR3 length equals 14 residues. The germline CDR1 and CDR2 sequences are SGDLS and YYNGEE.

This chain links TRBV7-8 with TRBJ2-5; unclear D gene. Gene TRBJ2-7 matches the end of the DNA better, so the J call may be wrong. This CDR3 comprises 13 residues. The germline V gene has CDR1 SGHVS and CDR2 FQNEAQ. CDR3 residues: CASSLAQDGEQYF. The CDR3, as DNA: TGTGCCAGCAGCTTAGCGCAGGATGGCGAGCAGTACTTC.

The gene calls are TRBV28 and TRBJ1-2; D is uncertain. The germline V gene has CDR1 MDHEN and CDR2 SYDVKM. V was pared by 6 bases and J by 6 bases, with 14 bases between. This CDR3 region has 13 residues. The CDR3 reads CASSRSGLDGYTF. The DNA for the CDR3 is TGTGCCAGCAGCCGGTCCGGGCTAGATGGCTACACCTTC.

This clone was seen once. The chain carries TRBV6-5 and TRBJ2-5; D not certain. The CDR3 length is 15 residues. V dropped 2 bases and J dropped 5 bases, with 15 bases sitting between them. Germline V lookup: CDR1 MNHEY, CDR2 SVGAGI. The CDR3 DNA follows: TGTGCCAGCAGTTACGGAACGGGCCCCTGGGAGACCCAGTACTTC. Encoded protein: CASSYGTGPWETQYF.

The chain employs TRBV30 and TRBJ1-1; 10 positions match TRBD1. CDR3 size: 14 residues. Germline CDR1 GTSNPN, CDR2 SVGIG (reference sequence). Losses at the gene ends were 3 bases for V and 9 bases for J; bases not matched to a gene: 10. CDR3 sequence reads: CAWSPTGGPRKAFF. The CDR3 bases are TGTGCCTGGAGCCCGACAGGGGGCCCACGGAAAGCTTTCTTT.

The rearrangement joins TRBV29-1 to TRBJ1-2; tentatively, D is TRBD1 (6 bases). CDR3 length equals 16 residues. CDR1 and CDR2 (germline): SQVTM, ANQGSEA. V was clipped by 0 bases and J by 2 bases, with 16 bases between them. CDR3 loop: CSVEDPLLQGNYGYTF. The DNA of the CDR3 is TGCAGCGTTGAAGATCCACTATTACAGGGAAACTATGGCTACACCTTC.

The chain employs TRBV4-3 and TRBJ1-3; D may be TRBD1 (6 bases). Germline CDR1 reads LGHNA; CDR2 reads YSLEER. The CDR3 totals 15 residues. Trimming shortened V by 0 bases and J by 2 bases, and 8 bases separated the two germline ends. The CDR3: CASSQDNRAGNTIYF. The CDR3 DNA follows: TGCGCCAGCAGCCAAGATAACAGGGCTGGAAACACCATATATTTT.

The chain has TRBV27 and TRBJ1-2; D is unresolved. CDR1 and CDR2 (germline): MNHEY, SMNVEV (reference sequence). V dropped 6 bases and J dropped 3 bases, with 11 bases sitting between them. The CDR3 runs 13 residues. The CDR3 spells CASSLDGDYGYTF. Here the CDR3 DNA reads TGTGCCAGCAGCCTTGACGGAGACTATGGCTACACCTTC.